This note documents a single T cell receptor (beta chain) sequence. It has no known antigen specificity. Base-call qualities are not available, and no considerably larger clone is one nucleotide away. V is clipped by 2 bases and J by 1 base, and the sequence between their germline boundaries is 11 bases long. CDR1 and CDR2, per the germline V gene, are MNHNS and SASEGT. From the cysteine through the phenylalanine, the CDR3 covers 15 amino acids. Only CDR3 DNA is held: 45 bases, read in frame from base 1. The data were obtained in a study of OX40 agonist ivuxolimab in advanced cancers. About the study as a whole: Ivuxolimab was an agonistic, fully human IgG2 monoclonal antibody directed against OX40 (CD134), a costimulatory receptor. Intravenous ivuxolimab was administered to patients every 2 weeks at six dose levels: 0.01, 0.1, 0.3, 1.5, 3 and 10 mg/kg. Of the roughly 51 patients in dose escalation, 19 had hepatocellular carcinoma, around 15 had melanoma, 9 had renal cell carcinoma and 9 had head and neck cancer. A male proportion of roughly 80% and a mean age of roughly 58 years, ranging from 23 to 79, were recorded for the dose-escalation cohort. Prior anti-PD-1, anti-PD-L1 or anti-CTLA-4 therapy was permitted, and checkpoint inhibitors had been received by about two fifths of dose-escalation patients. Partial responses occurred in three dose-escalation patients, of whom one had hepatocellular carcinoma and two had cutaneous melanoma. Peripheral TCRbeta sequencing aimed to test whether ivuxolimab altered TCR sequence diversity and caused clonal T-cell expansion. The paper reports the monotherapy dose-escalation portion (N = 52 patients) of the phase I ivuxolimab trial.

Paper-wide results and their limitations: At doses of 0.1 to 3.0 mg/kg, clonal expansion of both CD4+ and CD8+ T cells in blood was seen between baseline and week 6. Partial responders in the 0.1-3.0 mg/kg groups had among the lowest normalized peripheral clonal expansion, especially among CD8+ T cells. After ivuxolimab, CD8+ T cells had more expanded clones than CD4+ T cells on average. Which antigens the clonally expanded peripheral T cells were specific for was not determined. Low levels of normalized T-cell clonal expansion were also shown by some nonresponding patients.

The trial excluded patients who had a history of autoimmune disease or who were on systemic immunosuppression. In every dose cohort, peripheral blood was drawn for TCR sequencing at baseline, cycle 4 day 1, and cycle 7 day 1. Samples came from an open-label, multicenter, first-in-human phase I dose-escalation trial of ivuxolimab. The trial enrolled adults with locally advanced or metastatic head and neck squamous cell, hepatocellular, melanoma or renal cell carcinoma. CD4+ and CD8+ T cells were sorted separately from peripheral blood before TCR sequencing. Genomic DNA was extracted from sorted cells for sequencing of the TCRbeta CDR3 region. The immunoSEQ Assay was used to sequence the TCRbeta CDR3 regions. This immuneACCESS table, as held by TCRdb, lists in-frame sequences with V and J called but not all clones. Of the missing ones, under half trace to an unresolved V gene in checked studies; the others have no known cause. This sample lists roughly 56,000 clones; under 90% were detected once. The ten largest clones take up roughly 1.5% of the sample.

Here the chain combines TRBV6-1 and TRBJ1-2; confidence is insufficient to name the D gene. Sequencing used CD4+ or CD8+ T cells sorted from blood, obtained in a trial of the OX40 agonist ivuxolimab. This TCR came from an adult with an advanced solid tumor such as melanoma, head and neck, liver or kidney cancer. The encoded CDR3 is CASSEHGLGNYGYTF. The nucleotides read TGTGCCAGCAGTGAACACGGTCTCGGTAACTATGGCTACACCTTC.